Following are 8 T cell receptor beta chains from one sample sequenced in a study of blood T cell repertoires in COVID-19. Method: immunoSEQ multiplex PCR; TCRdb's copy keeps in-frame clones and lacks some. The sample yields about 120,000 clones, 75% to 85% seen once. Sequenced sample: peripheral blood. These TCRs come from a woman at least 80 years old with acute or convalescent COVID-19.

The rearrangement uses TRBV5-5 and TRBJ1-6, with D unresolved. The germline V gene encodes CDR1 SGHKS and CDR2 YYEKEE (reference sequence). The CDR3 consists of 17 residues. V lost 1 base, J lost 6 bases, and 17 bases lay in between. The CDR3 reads CASSLHPEGSANSPLHF. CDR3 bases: TGTGCCAGCAGCTTGCACCCGGAGGGTTCTGCTAATTCACCCCTCCACTTT.

This CDR3 reads CASSLVTGVVQYF. In DNA, the CDR3 is TGTGCCAGCAGTCTCGTCACAGGGGTTGTTCAGTACTTC. This chain joins TRBV12-3 or TRBV12-4 and TRBJ2-4; TRBD1 matches 7 bases. CDR3 length equals 13 residues. V lost 5 bases and J lost 11; bases outside the gene matches: 9.

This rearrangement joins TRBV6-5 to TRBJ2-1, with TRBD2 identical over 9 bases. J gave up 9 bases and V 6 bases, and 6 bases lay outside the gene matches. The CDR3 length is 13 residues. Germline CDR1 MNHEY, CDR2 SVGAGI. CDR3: CASSRLAEIEQFF. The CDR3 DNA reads TGTGCCAGCAGCCGACTAGCGGAGATTGAGCAGTTCTTC.

The CDR3 region has the DNA TGTGCCAGCAGCCAAGTAGGGCAGATAGCGGGAGGCTACGAGCAGTACTTC. This encodes CASSQVGQIAGGYEQYF. This chain joins TRBV3-1 (or the pseudogene TRBV3-2) and TRBJ2-7, with 10 bases fitting TRBD2. CDR3 length equals 17 residues. Germline V lookup: CDR1 LGHDT, CDR2 YNNKEL (reference sequence). Trimming removed 1 base from V and 3 bases from J; junction bases left unmatched: 9.

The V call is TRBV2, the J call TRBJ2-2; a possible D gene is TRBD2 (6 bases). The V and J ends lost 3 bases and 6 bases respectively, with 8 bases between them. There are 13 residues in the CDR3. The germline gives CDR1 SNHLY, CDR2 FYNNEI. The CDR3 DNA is TGTGCCAGCAGTGATTGGGGGGCCGGGGAGCTGTTTTTT. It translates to CASSDWGAGELFF.

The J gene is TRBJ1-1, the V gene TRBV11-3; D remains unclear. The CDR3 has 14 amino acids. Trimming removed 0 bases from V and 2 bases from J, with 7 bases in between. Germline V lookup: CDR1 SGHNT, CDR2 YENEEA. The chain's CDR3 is CASSLESTNTEAFF. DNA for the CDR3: TGTGCCAGCAGCTTAGAGTCTACCAACACTGAAGCTTTCTTT.

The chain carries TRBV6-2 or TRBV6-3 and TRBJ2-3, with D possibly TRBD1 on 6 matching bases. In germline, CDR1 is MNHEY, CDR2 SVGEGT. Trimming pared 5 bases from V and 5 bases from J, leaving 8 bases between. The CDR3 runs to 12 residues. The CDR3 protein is CASSRQEDTQYF. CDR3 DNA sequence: TGTGCCAGCAGTAGACAGGAAGATACGCAGTATTTT.

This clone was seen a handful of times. The DNA for the CDR3 is TGTGCCAGCAGCTTGGCGACAGGGTCAGGCGATGAGCAGTTCTTC. Its protein product is CASSLATGSGDEQFF. V is TRBV5-8 and J is TRBJ2-1; TRBD1 matches 7 bases. The ends lost 0 bases at V and 8 bases at J; junction bases unmatched: 8. Germline V gene lookup returns CDR1 SGHTS and CDR2 YDEGEE. The CDR3 spans 15 residues.